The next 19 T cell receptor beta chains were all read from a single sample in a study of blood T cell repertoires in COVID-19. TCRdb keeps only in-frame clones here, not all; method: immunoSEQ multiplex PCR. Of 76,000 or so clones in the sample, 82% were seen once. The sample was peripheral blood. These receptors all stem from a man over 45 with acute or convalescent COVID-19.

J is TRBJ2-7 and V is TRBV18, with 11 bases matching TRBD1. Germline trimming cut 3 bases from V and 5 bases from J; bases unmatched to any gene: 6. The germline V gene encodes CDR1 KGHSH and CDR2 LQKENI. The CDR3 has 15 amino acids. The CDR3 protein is CASSPGDRGRNEQYF. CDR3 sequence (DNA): TGTGCCAGCTCACCGGGGGACAGGGGGAGGAACGAGCAGTACTTC.

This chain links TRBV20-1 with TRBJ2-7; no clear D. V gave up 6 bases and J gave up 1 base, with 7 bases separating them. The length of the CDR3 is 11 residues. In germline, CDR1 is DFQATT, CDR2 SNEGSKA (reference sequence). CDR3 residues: CSARWSYEQYF. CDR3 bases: TGCAGTGCGCGATGGTCCTACGAGCAGTACTTC.

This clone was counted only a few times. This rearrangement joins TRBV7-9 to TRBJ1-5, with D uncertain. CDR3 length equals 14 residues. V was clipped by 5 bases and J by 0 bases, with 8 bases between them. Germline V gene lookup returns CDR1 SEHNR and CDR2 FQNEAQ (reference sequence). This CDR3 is CASSPIRSNQPQHF. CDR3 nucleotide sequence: TGTGCCAGCAGCCCTATACGTAGCAATCAGCCCCAGCATTTT.

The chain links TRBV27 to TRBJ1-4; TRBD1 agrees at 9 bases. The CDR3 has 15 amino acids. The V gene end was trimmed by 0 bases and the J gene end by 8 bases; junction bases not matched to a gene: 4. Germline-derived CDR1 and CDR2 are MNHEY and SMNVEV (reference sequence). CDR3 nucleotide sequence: TGTGCCAGCAGTTTATCGACAGGGGGTATCGAAAAACTGTTTTTT. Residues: CASSLSTGGIEKLFF.

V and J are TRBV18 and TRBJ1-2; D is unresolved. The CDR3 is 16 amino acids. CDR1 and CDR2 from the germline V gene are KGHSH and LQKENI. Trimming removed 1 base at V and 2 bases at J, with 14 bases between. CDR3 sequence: CASSPRLIGGNYGYTF. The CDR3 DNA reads TGTGCCAGCTCACCACGTTTAATCGGAGGCAACTATGGCTACACCTTC.

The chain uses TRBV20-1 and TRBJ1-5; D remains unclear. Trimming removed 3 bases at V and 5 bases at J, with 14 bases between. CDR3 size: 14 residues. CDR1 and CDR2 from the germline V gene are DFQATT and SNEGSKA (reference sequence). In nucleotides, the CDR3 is TGCAGTGCTAGTCAGCGTCGATCGGATCAGCCCCAGCATTTT. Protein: CSASQRRSDQPQHF.

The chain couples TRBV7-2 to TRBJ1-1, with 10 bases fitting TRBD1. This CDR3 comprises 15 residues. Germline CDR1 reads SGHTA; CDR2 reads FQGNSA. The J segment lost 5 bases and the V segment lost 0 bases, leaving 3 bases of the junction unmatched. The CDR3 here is CASSLAGTGETEAFF. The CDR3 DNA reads TGTGCCAGCAGCTTAGCGGGGACAGGGGAAACTGAAGCTTTCTTT.

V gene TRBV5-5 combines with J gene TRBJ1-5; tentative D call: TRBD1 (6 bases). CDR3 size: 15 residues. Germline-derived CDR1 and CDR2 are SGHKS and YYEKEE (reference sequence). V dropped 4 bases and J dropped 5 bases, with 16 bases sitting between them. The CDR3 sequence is CASSAFEGVDQPQHF. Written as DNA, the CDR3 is TGTGCCAGCAGCGCTTTCGAGGGGGTTGATCAGCCCCAGCATTTT.

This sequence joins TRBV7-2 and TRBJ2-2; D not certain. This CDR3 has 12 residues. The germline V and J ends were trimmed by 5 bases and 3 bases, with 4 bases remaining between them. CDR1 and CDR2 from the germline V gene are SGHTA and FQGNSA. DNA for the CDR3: TGTGCCAGCAGCCCCTACACCGGGGAGCTGTTTTTT. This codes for CASSPYTGELFF.

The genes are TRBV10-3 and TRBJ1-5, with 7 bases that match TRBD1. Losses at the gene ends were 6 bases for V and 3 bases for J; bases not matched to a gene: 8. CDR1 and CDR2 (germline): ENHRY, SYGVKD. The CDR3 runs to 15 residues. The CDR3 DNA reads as TGTGCCATCAGCCTGACAGGGCTGATCAATCAGCCCCAGCATTTT. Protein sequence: CAISLTGLINQPQHF.

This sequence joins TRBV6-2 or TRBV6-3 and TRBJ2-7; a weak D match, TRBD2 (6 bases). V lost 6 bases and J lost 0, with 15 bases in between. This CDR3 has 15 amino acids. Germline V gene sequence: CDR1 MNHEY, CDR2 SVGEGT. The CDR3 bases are TGTGCCAGCAGCGACGGGGGAACTAACTCCTACGAGCAGTACTTC. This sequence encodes CASSDGGTNSYEQYF.

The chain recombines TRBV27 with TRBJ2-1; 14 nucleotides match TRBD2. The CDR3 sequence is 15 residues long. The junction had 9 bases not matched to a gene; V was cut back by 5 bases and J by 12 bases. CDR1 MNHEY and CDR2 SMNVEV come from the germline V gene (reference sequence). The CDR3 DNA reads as TGTGCCAGCAGTCCACGACTAGCGGGGGGGCTGGGGCAGTTCTTC. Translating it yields CASSPRLAGGLGQFF.

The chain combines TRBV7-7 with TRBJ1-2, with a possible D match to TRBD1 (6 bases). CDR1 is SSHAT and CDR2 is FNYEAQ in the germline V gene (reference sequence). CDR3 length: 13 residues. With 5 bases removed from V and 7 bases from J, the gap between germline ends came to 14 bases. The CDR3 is CASSQGPGTGYTF. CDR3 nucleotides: TGTGCCAGCAGCCAGGGGCCAGGTACTGGCTACACCTTC.

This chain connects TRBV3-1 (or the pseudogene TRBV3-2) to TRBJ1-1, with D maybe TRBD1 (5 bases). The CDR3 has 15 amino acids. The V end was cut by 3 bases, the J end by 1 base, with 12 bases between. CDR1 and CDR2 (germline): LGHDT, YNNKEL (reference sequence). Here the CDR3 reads CASSHLQGRNTEAFF. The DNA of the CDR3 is TGTGCCAGCAGCCATCTGCAGGGCAGGAACACTGAAGCTTTCTTT.

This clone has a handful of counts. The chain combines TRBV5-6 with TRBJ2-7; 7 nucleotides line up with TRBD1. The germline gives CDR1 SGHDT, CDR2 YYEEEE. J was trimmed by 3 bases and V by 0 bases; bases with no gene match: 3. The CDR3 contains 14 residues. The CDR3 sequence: CASSLGGGNYEQYF. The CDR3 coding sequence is TGTGCCAGCAGCTTGGGAGGGGGCAACTACGAGCAGTACTTC. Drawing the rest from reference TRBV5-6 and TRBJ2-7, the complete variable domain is DAGVTQSPTHLIKTRGQQVTLRCSPKSGHDTVSWYQQALGQGPQFIFQYYEEEERQRGNFPDRFSGHQFPNYSSELNVNALLLGDSALYLCASSLGGGNYEQYFGPGTRLTVT.

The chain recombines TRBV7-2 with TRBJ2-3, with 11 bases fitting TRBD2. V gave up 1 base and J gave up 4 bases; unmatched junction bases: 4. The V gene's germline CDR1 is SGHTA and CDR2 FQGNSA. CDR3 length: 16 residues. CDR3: CASSLGLAGGSDTQYF. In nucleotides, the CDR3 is TGTGCCAGCAGCTTAGGATTAGCGGGAGGGTCAGATACGCAGTATTTT. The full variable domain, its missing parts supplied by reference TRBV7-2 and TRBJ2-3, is GAGVSQSPSNKVTEKGKDVELRCDPISGHTALYWYRQSLGQGLEFLIYFQGNSAPDKSGLPSDRFSAERTGGSVSTLTIQRTQQEDSAVYLCASSLGLAGGSDTQYFGPGTRLTVL.

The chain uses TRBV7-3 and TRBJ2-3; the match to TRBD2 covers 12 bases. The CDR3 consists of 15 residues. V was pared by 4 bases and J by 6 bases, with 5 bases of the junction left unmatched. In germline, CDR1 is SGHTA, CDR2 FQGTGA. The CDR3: CASSSSGGAPDTQYF. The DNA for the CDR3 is TGTGCCAGCAGCTCTAGCGGGGGGGCCCCGGATACGCAGTATTTT.

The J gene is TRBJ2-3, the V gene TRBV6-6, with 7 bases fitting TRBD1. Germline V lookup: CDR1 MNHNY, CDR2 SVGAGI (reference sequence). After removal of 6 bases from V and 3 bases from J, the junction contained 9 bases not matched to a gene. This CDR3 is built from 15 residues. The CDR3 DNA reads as TGTGCCAGCAGAACTAGGGCAGGGGGTACAGATACGCAGTATTTT. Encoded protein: CASRTRAGGTDTQYF.

The CDR3 DNA is TGTGCCAGCTCACCAGGCGGGGGGTTCACAGATACGCAGTATTTT. Protein product: CASSPGGGFTDTQYF. The chain links TRBV18 to TRBJ2-3, with 8 nucleotides matching TRBD2. The germline gives CDR1 KGHSH, CDR2 LQKENI. The CDR3 spans 15 residues. V dropped 2 bases and J dropped 2; count of bases not matched to a gene: 3.